This T cell receptor beta chain appears in the sequencing data of a study of blood T cell repertoires in COVID-19. The assay was immunoSEQ multiplex PCR, and TCRdb's table has in-frame clones only and misses some. The data show approximately 380,000 clones, around 90% seen once. Germline CDR1 MNHNS, CDR2 SASEGT. The CDR3 is made up of 14 amino acids. Trimming shortened V by 3 bases and J by 9 bases, and 15 bases separated the two germline ends. Sequencing input: PBMCs or T cells enriched from blood (not recorded which). This sequence originates from a woman between 18 and 29 years old who had recovered from COVID-19. This chain connects TRBV6-1 to TRBJ2-1; D might be TRBD2 (7 bases). This CDR3 reads CASSEGTAGAEQFF. In DNA, the CDR3 is TGTGCCAGCAGTGAGGGGACCGCGGGGGCTGAGCAGTTCTTC.